What follows are 5 T cell receptor beta chains derived from one specimen sequenced in a study of blood T cell repertoires in COVID-19. The data were produced by immunoSEQ multiplex PCR, yet TCRdb's version contains in-frame clones alone and is incomplete. The table includes approximately 70,000 clones, 86% detected once. Material: peripheral blood. Every receptor here comes from a man in his 70s with active COVID-19.

This chain uses TRBV6-5 with TRBJ1-4; 8 bases are a match to TRBD1. V shed 6 bases and J 6 bases; nucleotides not matched to a gene: 6. Germline CDR1 and CDR2: MNHEY and SVGAGI. This CDR3 spans 14 amino acids. The CDR3 nucleotides are TGTGCCAGCAGACGCAGGGGGCGGGATGAAAAACTGTTTTTT. It encodes CASRRRGRDEKLFF.

The rearrangement links TRBV2 to TRBJ2-1, with 8 positions matching TRBD2. CDR3 length: 15 residues. After removal of 6 bases from V and 6 bases from J, the junction contained 10 bases not matched to a gene. Per germline, CDR1 SNHLY and CDR2 FYNNEI. DNA for the CDR3: TGTGCCAGCAGCCCACGCGGGCTAGCGGGCAATGAGCAGTTCTTC. Translation gives CASSPRGLAGNEQFF. The whole variable domain, remainder taken from reference TRBV2 and TRBJ2-1, is EPEVTQTPSHQVTQMGQEVILRCVPISNHLYFYWYRQILGQKVEFLVSFYNNEISEKSEIFDDQFSVERPDGSNFTLKIRSTKLEDSAMYFCASSPRGLAGNEQFFGPGTRLTVL.

This chain links TRBV30 with TRBJ2-1, with 7 bases that match TRBD2. There are 16 residues in the CDR3. V lost 0 bases to trimming and J lost 4 bases; unmatched junction nucleotides: 9. Looked up from germline, CDR1 is GTSNPN and CDR2 is SVGIG (reference sequence). CDR3 nucleotides: TGTGCCTGGAGTGTTTTAGTGGGAGGGCCTTACAATGAGCAGTTCTTC. Its protein product is CAWSVLVGGPYNEQFF.

The chain employs TRBV2 and TRBJ2-2; the match to TRBD2 covers 7 bases. The CDR3 runs to 15 residues. V lost 8 bases, J lost 6 bases, and 12 bases stayed unmatched. CDR1 is SNHLY and CDR2 is FYNNEI in the germline V gene. The CDR3, as DNA: TGTGCCAGCGGGTTGGGGACCGGGAGGTCCGGGGAGCTGTTTTTT. It yields the protein CASGLGTGRSGELFF.

The chain links TRBV19 to TRBJ1-5; 9 positions agree with TRBD1. CDR1 and CDR2 (germline): LNHDA, SQIVND (reference sequence). The CDR3 contains 16 residues. V lost 7 bases, J lost 6 bases, and 13 bases stayed unmatched. The DNA for the CDR3 is TGTGCCAGTACCCCGGGACAGGGTGGAGGAGGTCAGCCCCAGCATTTT. It translates to CASTPGQGGGGQPQHF.